The present TCR beta chain was sequenced within a study of CD8+ T cells in alopecia areata. As for this clone: Its cognate antigen is unknown.

Extraction of RNA preceded its reverse transcription into cDNA, which served as the sequencing template. Sequenced by immunoSEQ multiplex PCR; TCRdb stores in-frame clones only, minus some. The sample holds some 170,000 clones; 63% are singletons and the top ten take 1.5% to 2%. General observations from the study: Alphabeta T cells residing in normal skin are also sequenced in scalp samples.

The CDR3 spans 14 residues. The V segment lost 6 bases and the J segment 2 bases; nucleotides outside the gene matches: 3. Germline V gives CDR1 KGHSH, CDR2 LQKENI. This receptor was taken from a human donor with alopecia areata. The sequencing here drew on CD4+ T cells sorted from blood, taken at week 0. This chain connects TRBV18 to TRBJ2-7; 11 nucleotides align to TRBD2. CDR3 DNA: TGTGCCAGCTCCGGGACTAGCGGTCCCTACGAGCAGTACTTC. It specifies CASSGTSGPYEQYF.